The present TCR beta chain was sequenced within a study of blood T cells in healthy people across ages. Study-wide results and caveats: Naive CD4+ cell counts and diversity both ran higher in long-lived than in aged donors. Per-million-T-cell TCR beta diversity fell roughly linearly with age.

A second PCR, run for about 7 to 12 cycles, used a sample-barcoded 5' primer plus a J-beta primer mix. The authors tagged each cDNA molecule using a template-switch adaptor with 12 random nucleotides. TCRdb redid the calling of the 5' RACE reads with MiXCR, one entry per CDR3 protein. The sample lists more than 1 million distinct CDR3 sequences; more than 40% were seen once. V lost 3 bases to trimming and J lost 4 bases, with 17 bases between them. Germline CDR1 is DFQATT and CDR2 is SNEGSKA (reference sequence). The CDR3 covers 15 residues. Note on this clonotype: The antigen is undetermined.

This receptor was identified in a woman aged 55-70 years in good health. Material for sequencing was blood. This chain joins TRBV20-1 and TRBJ2-3; D perhaps matches TRBD2 (6 bases). The CDR3 here is CSASGRLASADTQYF. The CDR3 region has the DNA TGCAGTGCTAGCGGTCGCCTAGCGAGCGCAGATACGCAGTATTTT.